Below, 28 T cell receptor beta chains from the same sample are listed, as sequenced in a study of glioma-infiltrating T cells. The iRepertoire nested amplicon-rescue multiplex PCR amplified TCR alpha and beta CDR3s from RNA. TCRdb reprocessed the multiplex PCR reads with MiXCR, giving one entry per CDR3 protein. The sample has about 410,000 distinct CDR3 sequences; 41% are singletons. The sequencing input was glioma tissue, nonneoplastic brain tissue, or PBMCs (not recorded which). The receptor source for this set is a human donor with low-grade glioma or glioblastoma, undergoing nonglioma brain surgery, or in good health (not recorded which).

This chain uses TRBV4-1 with TRBJ2-5; D could derive from TRBD1 or TRBD2 (5 bases each). This CDR3 comprises 15 residues. The germline V and J ends were trimmed by 0 bases and 4 bases, with 12 bases remaining between them. The V gene's germline CDR1 is MGHRA and CDR2 YSYEKL. The CDR3 region is CASSQDRGEGETQYF. CDR3 sequence (DNA): TGCGCCAGCAGCCAAGATCGAGGGGAAGGAGAGACCCAGTACTTC.

This clonotype was picked up a small number of times. The chain couples TRBV4-3 to TRBJ2-1; a possible D gene is TRBD1 (6 bases). CDR1 and CDR2 from the germline V gene are LGHNA and YSLEER. Trimming removed 0 bases from V and 0 bases from J, with 21 bases in between. The CDR3 runs to 20 residues. The DNA for the CDR3 is TGCGCCAGCAGCCAAGATTATAAAGGGGGAGCGCGGCCCTCCTACAATGAGCAGTTCTTC. Translated, it gives CASSQDYKGGARPSYNEQFF.

The V gene is TRBV19, the J gene TRBJ2-7; D is ambiguous. Per germline, CDR1 LNHDA and CDR2 SQIVND (reference sequence). CDR3 length: 13 amino acids. With 9 bases removed from V and 1 base from J, the gap between germline ends came to 13 bases. The CDR3 region is CASQAAWSYEQYF. In DNA, the CDR3 is TGTGCCAGCCAGGCAGCGTGGTCCTACGAGCAGTACTTC.

In regard to this clonotype: A much larger clone is a single base away; this may be a read error. The chain couples TRBV27 to TRBJ2-3; the D is unclear. The germline V gene has CDR1 MNHEY and CDR2 SMNVEV (reference sequence). CDR3 size: 16 residues. CDR3 DNA: TGTGCCAGCGGTTTAGTAAGCTTTGCTAGCACAGATACGCAGTATTTT. Translation gives CASGLVSFASTDTQYF.

Worth noting for this clonotype: A read error is possible here, since a much larger clone lies one base away. The chain employs TRBV6-5 and TRBJ2-7, with a weak D call TRBD2 (6 bases). The CDR3 runs 14 residues. Germline loops: CDR1 MNHEY, CDR2 SVGAGI. Trimming removed 6 bases at V and 3 bases at J, with 15 bases between. The CDR3 spells CASRPGLSLYEQYF. The CDR3 DNA sequence: TGTGCCAGCAGGCCGGGACTGAGTCTCTACGAGCAGTACTTC.

The sample holds a few counts of this clonotype. This sequence joins TRBV6-1 and TRBJ2-5; the match to TRBD1 covers 7 bases. The CDR3 spans 14 residues. The germline gives CDR1 MNHNS, CDR2 SASEGT. V lost 6 bases to trimming and J lost 1 base; unmatched junction nucleotides: 5. CDR3 nucleotide sequence: TGTGCCAGCAGGACACAGGGGATCCAAGAGACCCAGTACTTC. It translates to CASRTQGIQETQYF.

This clonotype was detected only a few times. V usage is TRBV4-1 and J usage is TRBJ2-1, with unresolved D. Deletions cut 4 bases from V and 0 bases from J, with 10 bases between. This CDR3 region has 15 residues. The germline V gene has CDR1 MGHRA and CDR2 YSYEKL. The CDR3 spells CASSPSPSSYNEQFF. The DNA for the CDR3 is TGCGCCAGCAGCCCAAGTCCAAGCTCCTACAATGAGCAGTTCTTC.

At least ten counts were recorded for this clonotype. The J gene is TRBJ2-3, the V gene TRBV20-1, with TRBD1 as a possible D gene (6 bases). The CDR3 has 16 residues. The V end lost 5 bases, the J end lost 2 bases, and 20 bases lay between the germline ends. Germline CDR1 and CDR2: DFQATT and SNEGSKA (reference sequence). CDR3 loop: CSAFLLRGQNTDTQYF. In nucleotides, the CDR3 is TGCAGTGCTTTCCTCCTCCGCGGACAGAACACAGATACGCAGTATTTT.

This clonotype appeared many times. V usage is TRBV6-6 and J usage is TRBJ2-7; 14 bases are a match to TRBD2. CDR3 length: 17 amino acids. Germline CDR1 and CDR2: MNHNY and SVGAGI (reference sequence). The ends lost 2 bases at V and 4 bases at J; junction bases unmatched: 7. CDR3 in amino acids: CASSYALGLAGVYEQYF. DNA for the CDR3: TGTGCCAGCAGTTACGCCCTGGGACTAGCGGGAGTATACGAGCAGTACTTC.

This clonotype showed up many times. This chain uses TRBV7-9 with TRBJ2-1, with no clear D. Germline CDR1 and CDR2: SEHNR and FQNEAQ (reference sequence). The CDR3 has 13 residues. Trimming cost V 2 bases and J 9 bases, with 11 bases left between them. The CDR3 sequence is CASSLTLSIEQFF. CDR3 nucleotide sequence: TGTGCCAGCAGCTTAACTCTGTCGATTGAGCAGTTCTTC.

This clonotype turned up a few times. The gene calls are TRBV4-3 and TRBJ2-1; 9 bases align to TRBD2. The CDR3 consists of 16 residues. The J segment lost 9 bases and the V segment lost 1 base, leaving 10 bases of the junction unmatched. Germline V gene lookup returns CDR1 LGHNA and CDR2 YSLEER. CDR3 nucleotide sequence: TGCGCCAGCAGCCAAGTTTGGCCTAGCGGGAACGGTGAGCAGTTCTTC. The encoded protein is CASSQVWPSGNGEQFF.

This clonotype was recorded at least ten times. The J gene is TRBJ1-2, the V gene TRBV15; D ambiguous. This CDR3 has 15 residues. The V gene's germline CDR1 is LNHNV and CDR2 YYDKDF (reference sequence). Trimming took 1 base from V and 0 from J, leaving 9 bases between them. The CDR3: CATSRGRGTNYGYTF. CDR3 nucleotide sequence: TGTGCCACCAGCAGAGGCCGAGGAACTAACTATGGCTACACCTTC.

This CDR3 is CASSLDSQQYF. Written as DNA, the CDR3 is TGTGCCAGCAGTTTGGACTCCCAGCAGTACTTC. The V and J genes are TRBV28 and TRBJ2-7; perhaps TRBD2 as D (5 bases). The CDR3 is 11 residues long. V shed 3 bases and J shed 8 bases, with 8 bases lying between them. Germline V gene sequence: CDR1 MDHEN, CDR2 SYDVKM. The complete variable domain, with remaining parts taken from reference TRBV28 and TRBJ2-7, reads DVKVTQSSRYLVKRTGEKVFLECVQDMDHENMFWYRQDPGLGLRLIYFSYDVKMKEKGDIPEGYSVSREKKERFSLILESASTNQTSMYLCASSLDSQQYFGPGTRLTVT.

The genes are TRBV12-3 or TRBV12-4 and TRBJ2-5, with 9 bases lining up with TRBD1. V lost 4 bases to trimming and J lost 1 base; unmatched junction nucleotides: 4. This CDR3 region has 15 residues. The CDR3 reads CASSYGQGLQETQYF. DNA of the CDR3: TGTGCCAGCAGTTACGGACAGGGGCTCCAAGAGACCCAGTACTTC.

This clonotype was counted a single time. The chain carries TRBV29-1 and TRBJ2-7; 9 bases fit TRBD1. This CDR3 is built from 13 residues. Germline V gene lookup returns CDR1 SQVTM and CDR2 ANQGSEA. Trimming removed 6 bases from V and 1 base from J; junction bases left unmatched: 4. The CDR3 region is CSVWTGASYEQYF. CDR3 sequence (DNA): TGCAGCGTGTGGACAGGGGCTTCCTACGAGCAGTACTTC.

As regards this clonotype: A much larger clone is a single base away; this may be a read error. This rearrangement joins TRBV6-6 to TRBJ2-3, with unresolved D. V lost 4 bases, J lost 6 bases, and 11 bases lay in between. Germline CDR1 is MNHNY and CDR2 is SVGAGI (reference sequence). The CDR3 runs 13 residues. CDR3 sequence (DNA): TGTGCCAGCAGTTGGGCCGCGGTCGATACGCAGTATTTT. Its translation: CASSWAAVDTQYF.

The rearrangement joins TRBV7-2 to TRBJ2-3; 10 positions agree with TRBD2. CDR3 length: 15 residues. The J segment lost 6 bases and the V segment lost 5 bases, leaving 8 bases of the junction unmatched. Germline V gene sequence: CDR1 SGHTA, CDR2 FQGNSA. The CDR3 bases are TGTGCCAGCAGCCAGCGGGAGGGCCGATCGGATACGCAGTATTTT. Its translation is CASSQREGRSDTQYF. Supplemented by reference TRBV7-2 and TRBJ2-3, the full variable domain reads GAGVSQSPSNKVTEKGKDVELRCDPISGHTALYWYRQSLGQGLEFLIYFQGNSAPDKSGLPSDRFSAERTGGSVSTLTIQRTQQEDSAVYLCASSQREGRSDTQYFGPGTRLTVL.

As for this clonotype: Since a much larger clone is just one base distant, this may be a read error. This chain links TRBV6-2 or TRBV6-3 with TRBJ2-5; 8 nucleotides match TRBD1. Germline CDR1 reads MNHEY; CDR2 reads SVGEGT. The CDR3 consists of 14 residues. The CDR3 region has the DNA TGTGCCAGCAGGAAAACAGGGGGTCGCGAGACCAAGTACTTC. It specifies CASRKTGGRETKYF.

This clonotype was counted a single time. It may be a read error: a sequence one base away is much more abundant. Likely a read error: the CDR3 ends without its conserved phenylalanine or tryptophan. This chain connects TRBV28 to TRBJ2-1; D is unclear. CDR3 length: 12 residues. Trimming cost V 6 bases and J 8 bases, with 11 bases left between them. Looked up from germline, CDR1 is MDHEN and CDR2 is SYDVKM. The CDR3 spells CASSRPGDEQFS. The DNA for the CDR3 is TGTGCCAGCAGCCGCCCGGGTGATGAGCAGTTCTCC.

As regards this clonotype: This clone may be a read error of a much larger clone one base away. The CDR3 region has the DNA TGCAGTGGTCTTCCGGATCTGGACACTGAAGCTTTCTTT. Protein sequence: CSGLPDLDTEAFF. The gene calls are TRBV20-1 and TRBJ1-1; D is unresolved. Germline V CDR1 and CDR2: DFQATT, SNEGSKA (reference sequence). Trimming stripped 7 bases from V and 3 bases from J, with 15 bases between. The CDR3 has 13 residues.

This clonotype occurred many times. The chain links TRBV6-1 to TRBJ2-1, with TRBD1 matching 7 bases. Per germline, CDR1 MNHNS and CDR2 SASEGT. The J segment lost 7 bases and the V segment lost 7 bases, leaving 10 bases of the junction unmatched. CDR3 length: 14 residues. The CDR3 coding sequence is TGTGCCAGCAAGACAGGGTTCGGAAGAAATGAGCAGTTCTTC. It translates to CASKTGFGRNEQFF.

This clonotype was recorded a few times. The CDR3 DNA is TGTGCCAGCAGCCCAAATGGTCTGAACACTGAAGCTTTCTTT. Encoded protein: CASSPNGLNTEAFF. The rearrangement uses TRBV7-3 and TRBJ1-1; no clear D. The V gene's germline CDR1 is SGHTA and CDR2 FQGTGA. The CDR3 runs 14 residues. V lost 5 bases to trimming and J lost 0 bases, with 10 bases between them.

This clonotype was detected ten times or more. V usage is TRBV6-1 and J usage is TRBJ2-5; D possibly corresponds to TRBD2 (5 bases). V was pared by 2 bases and J by 7 bases, with 17 bases between. The CDR3 has 15 residues. Germline V gene data show CDR1 as MNHNS and CDR2 as SASEGT. CDR3 amino acids: CASSEQGRTEGTQYF. The CDR3 region has the DNA TGTGCCAGCAGTGAACAAGGGCGGACCGAGGGGACCCAGTACTTC.

The V call is TRBV12-3 or TRBV12-4, the J call TRBJ1-2; perhaps TRBD1 as D (5 bases). The CDR3 is made up of 14 amino acids. V shed 7 bases and J shed 6 bases, with 18 bases lying between them. CDR3 amino acids: CASTTAQGRNGYTF. Written as DNA, the CDR3 is TGTGCCAGCACCACGGCCCAGGGACGTAATGGCTACACCTTC.

Concerning this clonotype: Just one base apart from a much larger clone, this may be a read error. The chain carries TRBV6-6 and TRBJ2-7, with D maybe TRBD1 (6 bases). This CDR3 is 14 amino acids long. Germline assignment: CDR1 MNHNY and CDR2 SVGAGI (reference sequence). V lost 5 bases, J lost 3 bases, and 14 bases lay in between. The CDR3 DNA reads TGTGCCAGCAGTATCCTGGACAGAGACTACGAGCAGTACTTC. Translation: CASSILDRDYEQYF.

The chain joins TRBV7-9 to TRBJ2-7; D may be TRBD2 (5 bases). The V end lost 7 bases, the J end lost 0 bases, and 13 bases lay between the germline ends. From germline, CDR1 is SEHNR and CDR2 FQNEAQ (reference sequence). The CDR3 is 14 residues long. The CDR3 DNA reads TGTGCCAGCACCACCGAGCGGTTCTCCTACGAGCAGTACTTC. It specifies CASTTERFSYEQYF. The full variable domain, with the rest looked up from reference TRBV7-9 and TRBJ2-7, is DTGVSQNPRHKITKRGQNVTFRCDPISEHNRLYWYRQTLGQGPEFLTYFQNEAQLEKSRLLSDRFSAERPKGSFSTLEIQRTEQGDSAMYLCASTTERFSYEQYFGPGTRLTVT.

This clonotype was counted ten times or more. The chain uses TRBV7-2 and TRBJ2-7; D uncertain. The germline CDR1 and CDR2 sequences are SGHTA and FQGNSA. This CDR3 has 13 residues. V was trimmed by 6 bases and J by 3 bases, leaving 12 bases between them. The CDR3 loop reads CASSLGRGYEQYF. In nucleotides, the CDR3 is TGTGCCAGCAGTCTAGGGCGTGGCTACGAGCAGTACTTC. Full variable domain (rest looked up from reference TRBV7-2 and TRBJ2-7): GAGVSQSPSNKVTEKGKDVELRCDPISGHTALYWYRQSLGQGLEFLIYFQGNSAPDKSGLPSDRFSAERTGGSVSTLTIQRTQQEDSAVYLCASSLGRGYEQYFGPGTRLTVT.

A remark on this clonotype: The missing conserved phenylalanine or tryptophan at the end of this CDR3 makes a read error likely. The chain recombines TRBV27 with TRBJ2-1; D gene unclear. Trimming removed 3 bases from V and 8 bases from J, with 14 bases in between. The CDR3 is 14 amino acids. Looked up from germline, CDR1 is MNHEY and CDR2 is SMNVEV (reference sequence). The CDR3 DNA reads TGTGCCAGCAGTTTCGCCCTAGTAGGCCATGAGCAGTTCCTC. This gives the protein CASSFALVGHEQFL.